This note documents a single T cell receptor beta chain sequence. The source of the sample is a study of OX40 agonist ivuxolimab in advanced cancers. The data were produced by immunoSEQ multiplex PCR, yet TCRdb's version contains in-frame clones alone and is incomplete. The sample consists of about 60,000 clones, approximately 89% of them appearing once. The input for sequencing was CD4+ or CD8+ T cells sorted from blood, taken in a trial of the OX40 agonist ivuxolimab. This TCR came from an adult with an advanced solid tumor such as melanoma, head and neck, liver or kidney cancer.

This CDR3 reads CASSPDTYNEQFF. The CDR3 nucleotides read TGTGCCAGCAGCCCAGACACCTACAATGAGCAGTTCTTC. The J gene is TRBJ2-1, the V gene TRBV2; D unclear. Trimming removed 6 bases at V and 2 bases at J, with 8 bases between. The CDR3 is made up of 13 amino acids. Germline CDR1 SNHLY, CDR2 FYNNEI.